This record covers a single T cell receptor (beta chain). In contrast to the negatively isolated CD8+ and CD4+ T cells, TEMRA cells were FACS-enriched. The length of the CDR3 is 14 residues. Germline assignment: CDR1 SGHRS and CDR2 YFSETQ. V gave up 0 bases and J gave up 8 bases, with 14 bases separating them. The data were taken from a study of CD8 T cells in Susac syndrome. RNA was extracted with the RNeasy kit, and a quantity of roughly 0.5 to 1 ug was reverse transcribed using random hexamers. The authors amplified TCR beta CDR3 across 54 Vbeta and 13 Jbeta using immunoSEQ multiplex PCR. TCRdb called the immunoSEQ multiplex PCR reads again in MiXCR, with one record for every CDR3 protein. The sample comprises around 200,000 distinct CDR3 sequences, approximately 95% of which are singletons, and around 0.08% rests with the top ten.

The clonotype was recovered from a human donor with multiple sclerosis. Source material: CD4+ T cells from PBMCs. The genes are TRBV5-1 and TRBJ1-1; no reliable D call. For the CDR3, the DNA is TGCGCCAGCAGCTTGGATGTCGGGAGGATCGAAGCTTTCTTT. Translating gives CASSLDVGRIEAFF.